One and the same sample provided the 12 T cell receptor beta chains below, sequenced in a study of OX40 agonist ivuxolimab in advanced cancers. Generated by immunoSEQ multiplex PCR, the TCRdb table keeps only in-frame clones and is missing some. The sample consists of over 15,000 clones, roughly 71% of them appearing once. Sequencing used CD4+ or CD8+ T cells sorted from blood, obtained in a trial of the OX40 agonist ivuxolimab. Receptors originate from an adult with an advanced solid tumor such as melanoma, head and neck, liver or kidney cancer.

The chain links TRBV27 to TRBJ1-3, with no clear D. The CDR3 is 15 residues long. The V and J ends lost 5 bases and 1 base respectively, with 12 bases between them. Looked up from germline, CDR1 is MNHEY and CDR2 is SMNVEV (reference sequence). CDR3 DNA: TGTGCCAGCAGTCTCCGGGTTGGGTCTGGAAACACCATATATTTT. Translating it yields CASSLRVGSGNTIYF.

This clone was seen once. The rearrangement links TRBV28 to TRBJ2-7; 10 nucleotides agree with TRBD1. The germline gives CDR1 MDHEN, CDR2 SYDVKM. The CDR3 covers 15 residues. The V and J ends lost 4 bases and 1 base, in that order; junction bases with no gene match: 4. CDR3 coding DNA: TGTGCCAGCAGTTCCCCGGGACAGGGGTCCTACGAGCAGTACTTC. Amino acid sequence: CASSSPGQGSYEQYF.

This rearrangement joins TRBV4-1 to TRBJ1-4; D remains ambiguous. Trimming stripped 4 bases from V and 5 bases from J, with 14 bases between. The CDR3 spans 15 residues. Looked up from germline, CDR1 is MGHRA and CDR2 is YSYEKL. The CDR3, as DNA: TGCGCCAGCAGCCTACCCCCGCACACAAATGAAAAACTGTTTTTT. As protein: CASSLPPHTNEKLFF.

The chain joins TRBV4-1 to TRBJ2-1; no reliable D call. The CDR3 length is 19 residues. The germline V gene has CDR1 MGHRA and CDR2 YSYEKL. The V end lost 1 base, the J end lost 0 bases, and 19 bases lay between the germline ends. The CDR3 loop reads CASSQVLYSVRGSYNEQFF. In DNA, the CDR3 is TGCGCCAGCAGCCAAGTCCTATATTCGGTCAGAGGCTCCTACAATGAGCAGTTCTTC.

By sample share, this clone is medium-sized. Other DNA sequences in the sample encode the same CDR3. V and J are TRBV4-1 and TRBJ1-2; no definite D call. Germline CDR1 is MGHRA and CDR2 is YSYEKL. V was trimmed by 0 bases and J by 3 bases, leaving 5 bases between them. The CDR3 is made up of 13 amino acids. The CDR3 sequence is CASSQESYYGYTF. The DNA for the CDR3 is TGCGCCAGCAGCCAAGAATCGTACTATGGCTACACCTTC.

V usage is TRBV7-6 and J usage is TRBJ2-7; D is unclear. Germline V gives CDR1 SGHVS, CDR2 FNYEAQ. V dropped 2 bases and J dropped 1 base, with 9 bases sitting between them. The CDR3 consists of 14 residues. The CDR3, as DNA: TGTGCCAGCAGCTTATCAGGCTCGTCCTACGAGCAGTACTTC. Residues: CASSLSGSSYEQYF.

V is TRBV9 and J is TRBJ2-7; 7 bases are a match to TRBD2. V dropped 2 bases and J dropped 5; count of bases not matched to a gene: 1. CDR1 SGDLS and CDR2 YYNGEE come from the germline V gene. This CDR3 contains 12 residues. The CDR3 spells CASSVGGHEQYF. The CDR3 DNA sequence: TGTGCCAGCAGCGTGGGAGGGCACGAGCAGTACTTC. The complete variable domain, with remaining parts taken from reference TRBV9 and TRBJ2-7, reads DSGVTQTPKHLITATGQRVTLRCSPRSGDLSVYWYQQSLDQGLQFLIQYYNGEERAKGNILERFSAQQFPDLHSELNLSSLELGDSALYFCASSVGGHEQYFGPGTRLTVT.

Details on this clone: A read error may produce the germline difference seen at one junction end. The rearrangement links TRBV7-7 to TRBJ1-2; 7 bases match TRBD1. This CDR3 is 16 amino acids long. Germline CDR1 SSHAT, CDR2 FNYEAQ (reference sequence). The CDR3 is CASSFSGTATARGYTF. DNA for the CDR3: TGTGCTAGCAGCTTCTCCGGGACAGCAACGGCGCGAGGCTACACCTTC. The entire variable domain, with the rest obtained from reference TRBV7-7 and TRBJ1-2, is as follows: GAGVSQSPRYKVTKRGQDVTLRCDPISSHATLYWYQQALGQGPEFLTYFNYEAQPDKSGLPSDRFSAERPEGSISTLTIQRTEQRDSAMYRCASSFSGTATARGYTFGSGTRLTVV.

The chain uses TRBV19 and TRBJ1-6; 11 positions match TRBD1. J lost 9 bases, V lost 3 bases, and 4 bases had no gene match. This CDR3 comprises 15 residues. Germline loops: CDR1 LNHDA, CDR2 SQIVND (reference sequence). CDR3 nucleotides: TGTGCCAGTAGTATGGTCGGGACAGGGGGTTCACCCCTCCACTTT. Encoded protein: CASSMVGTGGSPLHF.

The chain combines TRBV5-4 with TRBJ2-1; 8 nucleotides agree with TRBD1. The CDR3 loop spans 15 amino acids. The V and J ends lost 2 bases and 4 bases, in that order; junction bases with no gene match: 5. CDR1 and CDR2 from the germline V gene are SGHNT and YYREEE (reference sequence). The DNA for the CDR3 is TGTGCCAGCAGCTTAGGGACAGGCGAATACAATGAGCAGTTCTTC. This sequence encodes CASSLGTGEYNEQFF. The entire variable domain, with the rest obtained from reference TRBV5-4 and TRBJ2-1, is as follows: ETGVTQSPTHLIKTRGQQVTLRCSSQSGHNTVSWYQQALGQGPQFIFQYYREEENGRGNFPPRFSGLQFPNYSSELNVNALELDDSALYLCASSLGTGEYNEQFFGPGTRLTVL.

The chain is built from TRBV6-5 and TRBJ1-2, with D possibly TRBD1 on 6 matching bases. The CDR3 length is 15 residues. Germline CDR1 is MNHEY and CDR2 is SVGAGI. V lost 4 bases and J lost 6, with 18 bases in between. The CDR3 DNA is TGTGCCAGCAGTTCCCTGGACAGTCGACATGATGGCTACACCTTC. This sequence encodes CASSSLDSRHDGYTF.

The rearrangement joins TRBV7-2 to TRBJ2-7, with 9 nucleotides matching TRBD1. V gave up 3 bases and J gave up 4 bases; unmatched junction bases: 7. Germline-derived CDR1 and CDR2 are SGHTA and FQGNSA. This CDR3 contains 15 residues. CDR3 protein: CASSFYTGQGYEQYF. The CDR3 coding sequence is TGTGCCAGCAGCTTCTACACCGGACAGGGGTACGAGCAGTACTTC.